The T cell receptor (beta chain) under discussion was sequenced for a study of blood T cell repertoires in COVID-19. The germline gives CDR1 MNHEY, CDR2 SVGEGT. The CDR3 has 14 residues. Trimming removed 6 bases from V and 3 bases from J; junction bases left unmatched: 8. TCRdb keeps only in-frame clones here, not all; method: immunoSEQ multiplex PCR. The sample has about 140,000 clones; roughly four fifths are singletons. The sequence was collected from a human donor in a cohort sampled during active COVID-19. The chain uses TRBV6-2 or TRBV6-3 and TRBJ2-7; 7 bases are shared with TRBD1. Sample: peripheral blood. The CDR3 nucleotides are TGTGCCAGCAGCAAAACTCAGGGGGTCTACGAGCAGTACTTC. It encodes CASSKTQGVYEQYF.